A single sample is the source of the 25 T cell receptor beta chains below, sequenced in a study of T cell responses to AZD1222 COVID-19 vaccine. Produced via immunoSEQ multiplex PCR; TCRdb's table is partial and in-frame only. The table lists 95,000 to 150,000 clones, around 82% of them singletons. The specimen comprised peripheral blood, sampled on day 0 of AZD1222 vaccination. These receptor sequences come from an adult in good health.

This chain connects TRBV7-2 to TRBJ2-1, with a tentative D call TRBD2 (7 bases). The germline V gene encodes CDR1 SGHTA and CDR2 FQGNSA. This CDR3 is built from 14 residues. The V and J ends lost 1 base and 5 bases respectively, with 9 bases between them. CDR3 DNA sequence: TGTGCCAGCAGCTTAGTAGGGGGGGACAATGAGCAGTTCTTC. Amino acids: CASSLVGGDNEQFF.

The chain uses TRBV11-2 and TRBJ1-3; 7 bases are shared with TRBD1. CDR3 length: 17 residues. The V and J ends lost 5 bases and 0 bases, in that order; junction bases with no gene match: 10. CDR1 and CDR2 (germline): SGHAT, FQNNGV. CDR3 residues: CASSEDAGTVSGNTIYF. DNA of the CDR3: TGTGCCAGCAGCGAAGACGCCGGGACAGTCTCTGGAAACACCATATATTTT.

The rearrangement joins TRBV4-2 to TRBJ2-7; D ambiguous. Germline CDR1 is LGHNA and CDR2 is YNFKEQ. Trimming removed 1 base at V and 4 bases at J, with 14 bases between. The CDR3 has 15 amino acids. The CDR3 coding sequence is TGTGCCAGCAGCCAAGGTCAGGACGGATTATACGAGCAGTACTTC. Residues: CASSQGQDGLYEQYF.

The rearrangement uses TRBV5-1 and TRBJ2-1, with 9 bases fitting TRBD2. Trimming cost V 1 base and J 4 bases; bases outside gene matches: 3. Germline-derived CDR1 and CDR2 are SGHRS and YFSETQ. This CDR3 region has 15 residues. The CDR3 DNA sequence: TGCGCCAGCAGCTTGACTAGCGGGTCGTACAATGAGCAGTTCTTC. This translates into CASSLTSGSYNEQFF.

The chain links TRBV11-3 to TRBJ1-1, with TRBD1 identical over 7 bases. The germline V gene has CDR1 SGHNT and CDR2 YENEEA. The length of the CDR3 is 17 residues. V lost 3 bases to trimming and J lost 1 base; unmatched junction nucleotides: 11. CDR3 protein: CASSLRAGTAKNTEAFF. In DNA, the CDR3 is TGTGCCAGCAGCTTGAGGGCCGGGACAGCAAAGAACACTGAAGCTTTCTTT.

This sequence joins TRBV4-3 and TRBJ1-1; D gene uncertain. V shed 0 bases and J shed 6 bases, with 8 bases lying between them. Germline V gene sequence: CDR1 LGHNA, CDR2 YSLEER. CDR3 length: 13 amino acids. In nucleotides, the CDR3 is TGCGCCAGCAGCCAAGACCGACTGGCTGAAGCTTTCTTT. Translating gives CASSQDRLAEAFF.

The chain uses TRBV15 and TRBJ1-5, with 9 bases lining up with TRBD1. The V and J ends lost 2 bases and 5 bases, in that order; junction bases with no gene match: 1. The CDR3 covers 14 residues. The germline V gene has CDR1 LNHNV and CDR2 YYDKDF (reference sequence). The CDR3 bases are TGTGCCACCAGCAGACGGGACAGGGATCAGCCCCAGCATTTT. Its protein product is CATSRRDRDQPQHF.

The chain links TRBV28 to TRBJ1-1; 7 bases match TRBD1. The junction had 1 base not matched to a gene; V was cut back by 3 bases and J by 0 bases. Germline-derived CDR1 and CDR2 are MDHEN and SYDVKM. This CDR3 has 14 amino acids. The CDR3 DNA reads TGTGCCAGCAGTTTTGACAGGGTGAACACTGAAGCTTTCTTT. It is translated as CASSFDRVNTEAFF.

V usage is TRBV10-3 and J usage is TRBJ2-2, with 8 bases lining up with TRBD2. J gave up 6 bases and V 6 bases, and 12 bases lay outside the gene matches. The CDR3 extends over 16 amino acids. From germline, CDR1 is ENHRY and CDR2 SYGVKD. CDR3 region: CAISGGEARVSGELFF. For the CDR3, the DNA is TGTGCCATCAGCGGGGGGGAGGCGCGTGTCTCCGGGGAGCTGTTTTTT.

This clone appeared a single time. The J gene is TRBJ2-3, the V gene TRBV4-3; 8 positions match TRBD2. Per the germline V gene, CDR1 is LGHNA and CDR2 is YSLEER. Trimming cost V 4 bases and J 5 bases; bases outside gene matches: 14. The CDR3 extends over 17 amino acids. The CDR3 region is CASSPLPGLVIRDTQYF. CDR3 nucleotide sequence: TGCGCCAGCAGCCCGTTGCCGGGACTAGTGATTCGAGATACGCAGTATTTT.

The CDR3 sequence is CASIQGGANEKLFF. In DNA, the CDR3 is TGTGCCAGCATTCAAGGAGGAGCTAATGAAAAACTGTTTTTT. The rearrangement joins TRBV6-5 to TRBJ1-4; D not certain. The CDR3 length is 14 residues. CDR1 MNHEY and CDR2 SVGAGI come from the germline V gene. Trimming left V 7 bases short and J 3 bases short, with 12 bases between.

The V gene is TRBV5-1, the J gene TRBJ2-7, with 8 nucleotides matching TRBD2. The junction had 2 bases not matched to a gene; V was cut back by 3 bases and J by 3 bases. The CDR3 has 13 residues. Looked up from germline, CDR1 is SGHRS and CDR2 is YFSETQ. The CDR3 region has the DNA TGCGCCAGCAGCTGGACTAGCAACTACGAGCAGTACTTC. This gives the protein CASSWTSNYEQYF.

The gene calls are TRBV19 and TRBJ2-3; TRBD2 might be the D (5 bases). The germline gives CDR1 LNHDA, CDR2 SQIVND (reference sequence). V was shortened by 7 bases and J by 0 bases, with 11 bases between the two germline ends. This CDR3 comprises 14 residues. The CDR3 sequence is CASKTGKSTDTQYF. The CDR3 DNA reads TGTGCCAGTAAGACGGGAAAGAGCACAGATACGCAGTATTTT.

CDR3 loop: CASSTRTGSDYGYTF. For the CDR3, the DNA is TGTGCCAGCAGCACCCGGACAGGGAGTGACTATGGCTACACCTTC. The chain recombines TRBV7-9 with TRBJ1-2, with 8 bases lining up with TRBD1. CDR3 length equals 15 residues. The germline gives CDR1 SEHNR, CDR2 FQNEAQ (reference sequence). The ends lost 5 bases at V and 3 bases at J; junction bases unmatched: 8.

The rearrangement uses TRBV27 and TRBJ2-7; D might be TRBD2 (6 bases). CDR1 and CDR2 (germline): MNHEY, SMNVEV (reference sequence). The CDR3 is made up of 14 amino acids. Trimming pared 7 bases from V and 3 bases from J, leaving 16 bases between. The CDR3 loop is CASKVRRDLYEQYF. DNA of the CDR3: TGTGCCAGCAAAGTCAGGAGGGATCTCTACGAGCAGTACTTC.

This rearrangement joins TRBV30 to TRBJ2-7; D is possibly TRBD2 (5 bases). V lost 1 base to trimming and J lost 3 bases, with 7 bases between them. This CDR3 is 12 amino acids long. Germline V gene data show CDR1 as GTSNPN and CDR2 as SVGIG (reference sequence). CDR3 sequence (DNA): TGTGCCTGGAGTGCACTAGGCTACGAGCAGTACTTC. It translates to CAWSALGYEQYF.

The chain joins TRBV4-1 to TRBJ2-5; no definite D call. CDR1 is MGHRA and CDR2 is YSYEKL in the germline V gene. Between the trimmed V and J ends, which lost 0 bases and 5 bases, there was a span of 4 bases. CDR3 length: 12 residues. CDR3 region: CASSQEGETQYF. As DNA, the CDR3 is TGCGCCAGCAGCCAAGAGGGGGAGACCCAGTACTTC.

V is TRBV6-1 and J is TRBJ1-5, with D tentatively TRBD1 (5 bases). Germline assignment: CDR1 MNHNS and CDR2 SASEGT. V was pared by 1 base and J by 5 bases, with 12 bases between. This CDR3 comprises 15 residues. As DNA, the CDR3 is TGTGCCAGCAGTGAAGGGGTGGGGGGGGATCAGCCCCAGCATTTT. Amino acids: CASSEGVGGDQPQHF.

The chain employs TRBV5-1 and TRBJ2-1, with no clear D. This CDR3 is built from 12 residues. Germline lookup yields CDR1 SGHRS and CDR2 YFSETQ. Trimming pared 2 bases from V and 10 bases from J, leaving 10 bases between. The DNA of the CDR3 is TGCGCCAGCAGCTTTTCGGTGGAGGAGCAGTTCTTC. Translation: CASSFSVEEQFF. Full variable domain (missing parts from reference TRBV5-1 and TRBJ2-1): KAGVTQTPRYLIKTRGQQVTLSCSPISGHRSVSWYQQTPGQGLQFLFEYFSETQRNKGNFPGRFSGRQFSNSRSEMNVSTLELGDSALYLCASSFSVEEQFFGPGTRLTVL.

The V and J genes are TRBV2 and TRBJ1-1; a possible D gene is TRBD1 (6 bases). The CDR3 is 12 amino acids. Germline CDR1 reads SNHLY; CDR2 reads FYNNEI. Trimming took 7 bases from V and 8 from J, leaving 14 bases between them. In DNA, the CDR3 is TGTGCCAGCATCCCTTCAAGGGGGGAAGCTTTCTTT. Its translation: CASIPSRGEAFF.

The chain is built from TRBV7-9 and TRBJ1-2, with D maybe TRBD1 (6 bases). This CDR3 comprises 13 residues. The germline gives CDR1 SEHNR, CDR2 FQNEAQ (reference sequence). V lost 5 bases and J 7 bases, leaving 14 bases between the germline ends. CDR3 nucleotide sequence: TGTGCCAGCAGCGACTCAGGGGTTGGTGGCTACACCTTC. It codes for CASSDSGVGGYTF.

The table lists this clone with a count of one. The V call is TRBV6-2 or TRBV6-3, the J call TRBJ1-1, with D unresolved. Between the trimmed V and J ends, which lost 6 bases and 10 bases, there was a span of 15 bases. Germline V CDR1 and CDR2: MNHEY, SVGEGT. This CDR3 is built from 12 residues. The CDR3 bases are TGTGCCAGCAGCCCGGCCCCGGGAGCAGCTTTCTTT. Protein product: CASSPAPGAAFF.

The chain employs TRBV18 and TRBJ1-3; D unclear. Trimming removed 4 bases from V and 2 bases from J, with 15 bases in between. The CDR3 extends over 16 amino acids. Germline V CDR1 and CDR2: KGHSH, LQKENI. The CDR3 DNA sequence: TGTGCCAGCTCACACGGACTGGATAGGGCTGGAAACACCATATATTTT. It is translated as CASSHGLDRAGNTIYF.

The genes are TRBV10-3 and TRBJ2-1; TRBD2 matches at 8 bases. This CDR3 is built from 16 residues. V shed 6 bases, J shed 10 bases, and the junction held 17 bases outside the gene matches. In germline, CDR1 is ENHRY, CDR2 SYGVKD. The CDR3 DNA reads TGTGCCATCAGCGATATAGCGGGGCTTGAGGTTGGGGAGCAGTTCTTC. Residues: CAISDIAGLEVGEQFF.

This clone was found once. The CDR3 here is CASSLDQPEETQYF. The CDR3 coding sequence is TGCGCCAGCAGCCTGGATCAACCCGAAGAGACCCAGTACTTC. The chain is built from TRBV5-1 and TRBJ2-5; no reliable D call. This CDR3 has 14 amino acids. The V and J ends lost 4 bases and 3 bases respectively, with 13 bases between them. The germline V gene has CDR1 SGHRS and CDR2 YFSETQ.